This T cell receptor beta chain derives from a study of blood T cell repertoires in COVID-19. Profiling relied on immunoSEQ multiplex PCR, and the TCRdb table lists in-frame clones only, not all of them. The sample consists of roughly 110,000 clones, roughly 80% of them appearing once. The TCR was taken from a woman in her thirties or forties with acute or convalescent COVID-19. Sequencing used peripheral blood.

CDR3: CACLRQVGSTDTQYF. The DNA of the CDR3 is TGCGCCTGTCTCCGACAGGTAGGTAGCACAGATACGCAGTATTTT. The rearrangement links TRBV23-1 to TRBJ2-3; D perhaps matches TRBD1 (6 bases). TRBV23-1 is an open reading frame, and its role is uncertain. V dropped 11 bases and J dropped 0 bases, with 18 bases sitting between them. The CDR3 extends over 15 amino acids.